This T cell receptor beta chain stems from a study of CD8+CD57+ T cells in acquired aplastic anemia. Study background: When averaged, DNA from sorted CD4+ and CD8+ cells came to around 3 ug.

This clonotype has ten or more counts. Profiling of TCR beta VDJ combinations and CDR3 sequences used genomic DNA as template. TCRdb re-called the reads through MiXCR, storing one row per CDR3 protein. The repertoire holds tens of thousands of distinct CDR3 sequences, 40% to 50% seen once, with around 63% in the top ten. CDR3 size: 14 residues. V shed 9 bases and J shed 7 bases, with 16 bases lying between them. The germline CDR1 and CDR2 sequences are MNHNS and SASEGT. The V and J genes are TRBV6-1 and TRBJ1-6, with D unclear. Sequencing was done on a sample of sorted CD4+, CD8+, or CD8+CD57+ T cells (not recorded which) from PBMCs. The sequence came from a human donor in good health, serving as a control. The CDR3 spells CASRLGAGNSPLHF. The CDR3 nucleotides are TGTGCCAGTAGGCTCGGAGCGGGAAATTCACCCCTCCACTTT.